Here is one T cell receptor beta chain with its context. This sample was included in a study of blood T cell repertoires in COVID-19. This table comes from immunoSEQ multiplex PCR, and its TCRdb copy is limited to in-frame clones, with some not included. The sample includes roughly 200,000 clones, over 70% seen only once; the top ten take roughly 8.7%. Trimming cost V 3 bases and J 0 bases; bases outside gene matches: 4. The CDR3 has 15 residues. CDR1 is MNHEY, CDR2 SVGEGT, per germline. The sample was peripheral blood. The chain combines TRBV6-2 or TRBV6-3 with TRBJ2-7; TRBD1 agrees at 8 bases. The receptor's source is a man in his forties or fifties with active or convalescent COVID-19. This CDR3 is CASSYRTGSSYEQYF. CDR3 DNA: TGTGCCAGCAGTTATAGGACAGGGAGCTCCTACGAGCAGTACTTC.